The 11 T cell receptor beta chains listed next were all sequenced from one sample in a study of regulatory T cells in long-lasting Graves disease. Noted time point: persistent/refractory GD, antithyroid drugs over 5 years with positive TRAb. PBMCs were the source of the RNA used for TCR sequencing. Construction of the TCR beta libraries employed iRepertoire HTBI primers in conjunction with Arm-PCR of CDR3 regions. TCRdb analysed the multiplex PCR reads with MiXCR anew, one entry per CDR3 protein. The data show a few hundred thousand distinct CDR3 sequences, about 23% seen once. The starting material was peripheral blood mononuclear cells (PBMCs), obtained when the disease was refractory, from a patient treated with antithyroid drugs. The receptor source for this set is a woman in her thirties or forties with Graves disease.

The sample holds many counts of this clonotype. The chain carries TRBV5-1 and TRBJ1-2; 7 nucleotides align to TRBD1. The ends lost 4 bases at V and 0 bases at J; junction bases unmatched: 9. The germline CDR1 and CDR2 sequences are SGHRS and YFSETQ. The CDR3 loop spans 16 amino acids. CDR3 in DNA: TGCGCCAGCAGCCCTACTCCGGACAGGACTAACTATGGCTACACCTTC. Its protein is CASSPTPDRTNYGYTF.

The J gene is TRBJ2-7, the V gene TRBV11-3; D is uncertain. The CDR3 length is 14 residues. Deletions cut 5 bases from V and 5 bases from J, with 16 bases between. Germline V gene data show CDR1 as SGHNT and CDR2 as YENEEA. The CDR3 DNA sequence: TGTGCCAGCAGCCCGAGCCAAGCCTCGCACGAGCAGTACTTC. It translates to CASSPSQASHEQYF. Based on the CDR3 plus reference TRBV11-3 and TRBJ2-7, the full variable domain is EAGVVQSPRYKIIEKKQPVAFWCNPISGHNTLYWYLQNLGQGPELLIRYENEEAVDDSQLPKDRFSAERLKGVDSTLKIQPAELGDSAVYLCASSPSQASHEQYFGPGTRLTVT.

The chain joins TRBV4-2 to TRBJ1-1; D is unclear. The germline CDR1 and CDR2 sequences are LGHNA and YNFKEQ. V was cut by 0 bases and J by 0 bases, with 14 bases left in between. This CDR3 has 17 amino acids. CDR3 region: CASSQEWSWSMNTEAFF. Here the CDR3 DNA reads TGTGCCAGCAGCCAAGAGTGGTCATGGAGTATGAACACTGAAGCTTTCTTT.

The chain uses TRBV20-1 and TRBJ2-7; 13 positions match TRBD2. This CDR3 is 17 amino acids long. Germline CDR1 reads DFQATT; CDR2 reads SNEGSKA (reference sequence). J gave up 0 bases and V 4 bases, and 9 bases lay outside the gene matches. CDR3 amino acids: CSATGLAGERVSYEQYF. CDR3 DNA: TGCAGTGCTACAGGACTAGCGGGAGAGAGGGTCTCCTACGAGCAGTACTTC.

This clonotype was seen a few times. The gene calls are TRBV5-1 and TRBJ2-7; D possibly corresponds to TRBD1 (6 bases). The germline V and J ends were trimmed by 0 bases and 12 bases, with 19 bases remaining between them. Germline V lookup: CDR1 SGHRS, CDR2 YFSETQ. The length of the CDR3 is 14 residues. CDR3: CASSLGHRDDLWYF. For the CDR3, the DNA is TGCGCCAGCAGCTTGGGTCACAGGGACGATCTGTGGTACTTC.

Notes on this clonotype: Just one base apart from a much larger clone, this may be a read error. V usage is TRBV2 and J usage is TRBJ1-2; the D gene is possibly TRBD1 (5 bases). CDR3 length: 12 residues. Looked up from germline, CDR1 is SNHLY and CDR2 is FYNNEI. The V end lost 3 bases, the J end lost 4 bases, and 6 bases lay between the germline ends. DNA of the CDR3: TGTGCCAGCAGTGATGACAGCTATGGCTACACCTTC. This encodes CASSDDSYGYTF.

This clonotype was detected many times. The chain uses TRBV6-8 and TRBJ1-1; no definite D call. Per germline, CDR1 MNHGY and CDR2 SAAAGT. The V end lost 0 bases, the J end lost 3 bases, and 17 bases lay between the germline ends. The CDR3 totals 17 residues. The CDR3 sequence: CASSYSTVLLADTEAFF. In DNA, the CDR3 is TGTGCCAGCAGTTACTCTACCGTCTTGCTGGCGGACACTGAAGCTTTCTTT.

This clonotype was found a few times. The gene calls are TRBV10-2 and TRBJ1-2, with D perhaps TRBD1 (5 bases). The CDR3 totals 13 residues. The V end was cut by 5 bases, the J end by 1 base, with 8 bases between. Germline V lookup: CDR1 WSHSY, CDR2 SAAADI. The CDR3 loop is CASSLQDNYGYTF. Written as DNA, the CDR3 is TGCGCCAGCAGTTTACAGGATAACTATGGCTACACCTTC.

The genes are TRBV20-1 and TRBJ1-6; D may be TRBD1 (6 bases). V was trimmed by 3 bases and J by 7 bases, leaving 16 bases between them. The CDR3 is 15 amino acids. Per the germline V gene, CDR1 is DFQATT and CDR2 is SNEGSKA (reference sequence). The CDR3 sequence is CSASPLRGENSPLHF. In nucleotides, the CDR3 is TGCAGTGCTAGCCCATTGAGGGGGGAAAATTCACCCCTCCACTTT.

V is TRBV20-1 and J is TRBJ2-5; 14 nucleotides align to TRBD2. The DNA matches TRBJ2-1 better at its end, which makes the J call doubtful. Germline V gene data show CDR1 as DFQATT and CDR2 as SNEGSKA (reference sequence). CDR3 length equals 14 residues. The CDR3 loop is CSAGLAGVNNEQFF. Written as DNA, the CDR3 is TGCAGTGCGGGACTAGCGGGAGTGAACAATGAGCAGTTCTTC.

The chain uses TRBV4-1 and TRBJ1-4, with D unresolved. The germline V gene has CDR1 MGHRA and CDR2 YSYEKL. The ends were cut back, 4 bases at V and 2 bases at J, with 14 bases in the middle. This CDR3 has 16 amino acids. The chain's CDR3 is CASSLRPQVTNEKLFF. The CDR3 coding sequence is TGCGCCAGCAGCCTCAGACCGCAGGTCACTAATGAAAAACTGTTTTTT.